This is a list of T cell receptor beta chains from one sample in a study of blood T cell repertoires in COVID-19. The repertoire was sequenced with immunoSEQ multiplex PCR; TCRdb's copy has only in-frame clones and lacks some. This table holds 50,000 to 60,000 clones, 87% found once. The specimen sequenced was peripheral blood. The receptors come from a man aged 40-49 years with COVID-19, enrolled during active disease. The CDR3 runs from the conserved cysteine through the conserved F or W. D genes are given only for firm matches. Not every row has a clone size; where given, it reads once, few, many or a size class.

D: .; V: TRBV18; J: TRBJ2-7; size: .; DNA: TGTGCCAGCTCCGTGGAGGCCTACGAGCAGTACTTC; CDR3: CASSVEAYEQYF
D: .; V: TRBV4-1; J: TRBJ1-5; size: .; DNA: TGCGCCAGCAGCCAAGAAGGAGGGGCAACGGGCAATCAGCCCCAGCATTTT; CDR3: CASSQEGGATGNQPQHF
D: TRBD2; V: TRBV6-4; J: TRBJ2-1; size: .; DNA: TGTGCCAGCAGTGCAGTAGCGGGGGACCGAGAGCAGTTCTTC; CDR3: CASSAVAGDREQFF
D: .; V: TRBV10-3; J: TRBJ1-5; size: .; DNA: TGTGCCATCAGTGGCGCGGATAGCAATCAGCCCCAGCATTTT; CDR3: CAISGADSNQPQHF
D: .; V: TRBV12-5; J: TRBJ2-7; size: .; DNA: TGTGCTAGTGGTTTGGGACAGACCTACGAGCAGTACTTC; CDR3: CASGLGQTYEQYF
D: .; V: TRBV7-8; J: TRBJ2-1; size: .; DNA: TGTGCCAGCAGCTTAATTGCAGGGAATGAGCAGTTCTTC; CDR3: CASSLIAGNEQFF
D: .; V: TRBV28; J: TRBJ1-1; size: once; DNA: TGTGCCAGCACACGGCGGGGGTACGCCTCGACTGAAGCTTTCTTT; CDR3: CASTRRGYASTEAFF
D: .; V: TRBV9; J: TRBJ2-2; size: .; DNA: TGTGCCAGCAGGTCGGGAGCACTGATCACCGGGGAGCTGTTTTTT; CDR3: CASRSGALITGELFF
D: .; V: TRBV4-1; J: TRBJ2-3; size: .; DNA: TGCGCCAGCAGCCAAGAACCGGGACTCACAGATACGCAGTATTTT; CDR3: CASSQEPGLTDTQYF
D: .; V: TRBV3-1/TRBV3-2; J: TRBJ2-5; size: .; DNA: TGTGCCAGCAGCCTGGGACTTCGAGAGACCCAGTACTTC; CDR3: CASSLGLRETQYF
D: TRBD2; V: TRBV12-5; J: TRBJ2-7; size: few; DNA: TGTGCTAGTGCCCTGGGGGGGGACCCCTACGAGCAGTACTTC; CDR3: CASALGGDPYEQYF
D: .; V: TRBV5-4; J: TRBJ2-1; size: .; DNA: TGTGCCAGCAGCTGGCTGGGCGATGAGCAGTTCTTC; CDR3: CASSWLGDEQFF
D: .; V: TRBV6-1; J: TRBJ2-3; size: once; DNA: TGTGCCAGCAGTGAAAGTTGGGCGGGTAGCACAGATACGCAGTATTTT; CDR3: CASSESWAGSTDTQYF
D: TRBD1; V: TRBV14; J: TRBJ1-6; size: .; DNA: TGTGCCAGCAGCCAAGCACAGGGGGCTAATTCACCCCTCCACTTT; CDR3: CASSQAQGANSPLHF
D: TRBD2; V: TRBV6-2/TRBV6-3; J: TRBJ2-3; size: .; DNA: TGTGCCAGCAGTTACTTAGCGGGGGGGCCAACAGATACGCAGTATTTT; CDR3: CASSYLAGGPTDTQYF
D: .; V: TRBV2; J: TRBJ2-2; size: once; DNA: TGTGCCAGCAGTGAAGCGTCCAGGGGCACCGGGGAGCTGTTTTTT; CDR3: CASSEASRGTGELFF
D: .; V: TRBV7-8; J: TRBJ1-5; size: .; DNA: TGTGCCAGCAGCCCCTCCCCCCAGCCCCAGCATTTT; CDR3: CASSPSPQPQHF
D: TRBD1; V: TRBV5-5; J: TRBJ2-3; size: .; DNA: TGTGCCAGCAGCTGGGACAGTCAAACAGATACGCAGTATTTT; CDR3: CASSWDSQTDTQYF